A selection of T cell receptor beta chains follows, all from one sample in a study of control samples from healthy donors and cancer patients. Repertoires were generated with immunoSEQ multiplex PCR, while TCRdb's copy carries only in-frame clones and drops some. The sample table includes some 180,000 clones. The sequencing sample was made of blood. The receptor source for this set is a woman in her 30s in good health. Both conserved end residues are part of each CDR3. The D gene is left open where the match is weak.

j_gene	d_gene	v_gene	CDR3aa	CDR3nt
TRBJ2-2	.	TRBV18	CASSPVRSSGELFF	TGTGCCAGCTCACCGGTCAGGAGCTCCGGGGAGCTGTTTTTT
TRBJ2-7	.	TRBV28	CASSFKVLRGSIAYEQYF	TGTGCCAGCAGTTTCAAGGTCCTCCGTGGATCGATCGCCTACGAGCAGTACTTC
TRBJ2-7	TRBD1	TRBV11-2	CASSLDGTENYEQYF	TGTGCCAGCAGCTTAGATGGGACAGAGAACTACGAGCAGTACTTC
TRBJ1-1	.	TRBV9	CASSARPATEAFF	TGTGCCAGCAGCGCAAGACCTGCCACTGAAGCTTTCTTT
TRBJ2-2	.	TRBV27	CASSQDNANTGELFF	TGTGCCAGCAGTCAAGACAACGCGAACACCGGGGAGCTGTTTTTT
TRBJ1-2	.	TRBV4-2	CASSHDRGPPGYGYTF	TGTGCCAGCAGCCACGACCGGGGCCCGCCTGGCTATGGCTACACCTTC
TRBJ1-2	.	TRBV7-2	CASSLEGGPLSNYGYTF	TGTGCCAGCAGCTTAGAGGGGGGACCCCTTTCTAACTATGGCTACACCTTC
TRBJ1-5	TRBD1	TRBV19	CASSRGQINQPQHF	TGTGCCAGTAGTAGGGGACAGATAAATCAGCCCCAGCATTTT
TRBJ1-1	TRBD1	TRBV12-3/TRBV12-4	CASSLDRGTEAFF	TGTGCCAGCAGTCTGGACAGGGGGACTGAAGCTTTCTTT
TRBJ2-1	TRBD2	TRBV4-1	CASGGGAVRIEQFF	TGCGCCAGCGGCGGGGGGGCTGTACGGATTGAGCAGTTCTTC
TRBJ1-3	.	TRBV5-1	CASSLGGSSGNTIYF	TGCGCCAGCAGCTTGGGAGGGAGCTCTGGAAACACCATATATTTT
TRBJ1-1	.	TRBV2	CASSVGRVGTEAFF	TGTGCCAGCAGTGTGGGCAGGGTGGGCACTGAAGCTTTCTTT
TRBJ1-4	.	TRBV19	CASSIDRDRLGDEKLFF	TGTGCCAGTAGTATAGACCGCGACAGGTTGGGTGATGAAAAACTGTTTTTT
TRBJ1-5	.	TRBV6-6	CASSYSIQANQPQHF	TGTGCCAGCAGTTACTCGATACAGGCCAATCAGCCCCAGCATTTT
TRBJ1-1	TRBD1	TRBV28	CASSSPIRGRGTEAFF	TGTGCCAGCAGTTCTCCCATCAGGGGCAGGGGGACTGAAGCTTTCTTT
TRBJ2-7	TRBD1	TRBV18	CASSGTVPVSISYEQYF	TGTGCCAGCTCAGGGACAGTGCCAGTTTCTATCTCCTACGAGCAGTACTTC
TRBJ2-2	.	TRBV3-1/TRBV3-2	CASSLQLGELFF	TGTGCCAGCAGCCTACAATTGGGGGAGCTGTTTTTT
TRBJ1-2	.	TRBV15	CATSRGGTNYGYTF	TGTGCCACCAGCAGGGGAGGCACTAACTATGGCTACACCTTC
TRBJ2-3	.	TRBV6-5	CASRLAFTDTQYF	TGTGCCAGCAGACTAGCTTTCACAGATACGCAGTATTTT
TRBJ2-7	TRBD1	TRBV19	CASSTGTGGSYEQYF	TGTGCCAGTAGTACCGGGACAGGGGGCTCCTACGAGCAGTACTTC